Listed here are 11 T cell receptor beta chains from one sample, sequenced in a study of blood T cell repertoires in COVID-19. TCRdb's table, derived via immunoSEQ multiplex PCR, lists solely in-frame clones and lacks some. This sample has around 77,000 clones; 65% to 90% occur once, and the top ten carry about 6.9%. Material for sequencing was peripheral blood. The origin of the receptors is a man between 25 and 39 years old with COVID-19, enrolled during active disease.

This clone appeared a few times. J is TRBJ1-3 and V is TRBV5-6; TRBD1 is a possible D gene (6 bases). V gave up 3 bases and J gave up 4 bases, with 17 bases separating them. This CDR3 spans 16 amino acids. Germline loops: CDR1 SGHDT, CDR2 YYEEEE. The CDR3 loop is CASSSPSTGKGNTIYF. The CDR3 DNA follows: TGTGCCAGCAGCTCACCCTCTACAGGGAAGGGAAACACCATATATTTT.

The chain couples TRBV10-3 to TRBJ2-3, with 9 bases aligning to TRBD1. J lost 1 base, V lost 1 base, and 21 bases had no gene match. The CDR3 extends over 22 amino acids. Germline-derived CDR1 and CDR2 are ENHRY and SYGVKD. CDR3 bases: TGTGCCATCAGTGAGTTAAAGGAGACAGGGGGTTTGTCGTCCACTCGCACAGATACGCAGTATTTT. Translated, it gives CAISELKETGGLSSTRTDTQYF.

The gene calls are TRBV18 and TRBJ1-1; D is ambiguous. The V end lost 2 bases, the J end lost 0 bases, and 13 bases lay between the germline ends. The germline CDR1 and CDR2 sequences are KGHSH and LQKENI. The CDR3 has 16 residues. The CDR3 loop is CASSPGGSNMNTEAFF. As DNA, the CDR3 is TGTGCCAGCTCACCAGGCGGCAGCAATATGAACACTGAAGCTTTCTTT.

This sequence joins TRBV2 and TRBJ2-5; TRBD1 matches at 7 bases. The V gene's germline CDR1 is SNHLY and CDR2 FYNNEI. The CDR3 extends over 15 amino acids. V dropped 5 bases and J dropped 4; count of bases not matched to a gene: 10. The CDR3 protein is CASSFRPNRGETQYF. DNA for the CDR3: TGTGCCAGCAGTTTCCGCCCCAACAGGGGAGAGACCCAGTACTTC.

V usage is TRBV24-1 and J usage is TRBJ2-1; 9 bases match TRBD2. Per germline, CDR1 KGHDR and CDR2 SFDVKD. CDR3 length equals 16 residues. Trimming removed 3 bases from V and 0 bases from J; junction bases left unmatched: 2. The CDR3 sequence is CATSDNSGSSYNEQFF. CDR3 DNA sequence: TGTGCCACCAGTGATAATAGCGGGAGCTCCTACAATGAGCAGTTCTTC.

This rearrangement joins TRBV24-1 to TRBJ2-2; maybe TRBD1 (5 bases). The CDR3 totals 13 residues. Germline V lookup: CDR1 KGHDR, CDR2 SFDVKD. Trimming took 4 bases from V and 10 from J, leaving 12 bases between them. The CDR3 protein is CATSDPGFVELFF. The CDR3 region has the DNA TGTGCCACCAGTGACCCAGGGTTTGTGGAGCTGTTTTTT.

The chain's CDR3 is CASSFIPGVVGPRETQYF. The CDR3, as DNA: TGTGCCAGCAGTTTCATCCCAGGGGTAGTTGGCCCAAGGGAGACCCAGTACTTC. The V call is TRBV28, the J call TRBJ2-5; perhaps TRBD1 as D (6 bases). The CDR3 sequence is 18 residues long. Germline CDR1 MDHEN, CDR2 SYDVKM. V lost 3 bases and J 5 bases, leaving 25 bases between the germline ends.

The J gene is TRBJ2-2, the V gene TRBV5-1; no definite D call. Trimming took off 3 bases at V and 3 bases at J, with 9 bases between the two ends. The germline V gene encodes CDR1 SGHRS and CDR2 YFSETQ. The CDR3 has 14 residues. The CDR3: CASSSQSYTGELFF. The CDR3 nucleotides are TGCGCCAGCAGCTCACAGAGTTACACCGGGGAGCTGTTTTTT.

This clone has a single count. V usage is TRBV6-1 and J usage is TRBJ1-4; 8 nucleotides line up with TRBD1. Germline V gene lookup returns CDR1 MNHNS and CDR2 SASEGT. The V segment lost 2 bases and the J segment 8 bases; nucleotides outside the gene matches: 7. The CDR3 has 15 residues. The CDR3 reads CASSESDRVGEKLFF. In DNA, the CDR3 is TGTGCCAGCAGTGAATCGGACAGGGTAGGAGAAAAACTGTTTTTT.

CDR3 residues: CASSPGQGAVRNTEAFF. CDR3 sequence (DNA): TGTGCCAGCAGTCCGGGACAGGGGGCAGTAAGGAACACTGAAGCTTTCTTT. The rearrangement links TRBV6-2 or TRBV6-3 to TRBJ1-1, with 12 bases lining up with TRBD1. Germline assignment: CDR1 MNHEY and CDR2 SVGEGT. There are 17 residues in the CDR3. V dropped 5 bases and J dropped 1; count of bases not matched to a gene: 8.

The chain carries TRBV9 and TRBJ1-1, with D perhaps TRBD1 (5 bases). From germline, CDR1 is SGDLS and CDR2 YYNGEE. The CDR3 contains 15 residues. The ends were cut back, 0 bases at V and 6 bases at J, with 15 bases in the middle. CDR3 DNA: TGTGCCAGCAGCGTAGAACCCTCGGGAGGGGCTGAAGCTTTCTTT. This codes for CASSVEPSGGAEAFF.